A single sample gave rise to the 22 T cell receptor beta chains below, sequenced in a study of T cells after yellow fever vaccination. A single record per CDR3 protein comes from TCRdb applying MiXCR to the 5' RACE reads. The sample contains 610,000 or so distinct CDR3 sequences, 10% to 15% of which appear only once. Sequenced material: PBMCs, taken on the day of the yellow fever booster vaccination. Receptors originate from a man younger than 45 who received the YFV17D yellow fever vaccine.

This clonotype was seen a handful of times. The V call is TRBV7-3, the J call TRBJ2-1; 7 nucleotides agree with TRBD1. The CDR3 has 13 residues. The germline V gene encodes CDR1 SGHTA and CDR2 FQGTGA. With 4 bases clipped from V and 8 bases from J, the junction kept 5 bases outside the gene matches. The CDR3 DNA reads TGTGCCAGCAGCTCGGGACAGCTCGATGAGCAGTTCTTC. This encodes CASSSGQLDEQFF.

The chain combines TRBV7-2 with TRBJ2-7, with 8 positions matching TRBD2. Germline lookup yields CDR1 SGHTA and CDR2 FQGNSA. CDR3 size: 14 residues. With 5 bases clipped from V and 5 bases from J, the junction kept 8 bases outside the gene matches. The CDR3 protein is CASSPGLAADEQYF. CDR3 DNA: TGTGCCAGCAGCCCCGGACTAGCAGCAGACGAGCAGTACTTC.

This clonotype has a handful of counts. The chain couples TRBV7-9 to TRBJ2-5; D perhaps matches TRBD1 (5 bases). The V gene's germline CDR1 is SEHNR and CDR2 FQNEAQ (reference sequence). Between the trimmed V and J ends, which lost 1 base and 4 bases, there was a span of 7 bases. The CDR3 consists of 13 residues. The CDR3 region has the DNA TGTGCCAGCAGCTTAGAGACAGTAGAGACCCAGTACTTC. Translation: CASSLETVETQYF.

At least ten counts were recorded for this clonotype. The rearrangement links TRBV20-1 to TRBJ2-1; 9 bases are a match to TRBD1. CDR3 length equals 13 residues. J was trimmed by 4 bases and V by 7 bases; bases with no gene match: 5. Germline V gives CDR1 DFQATT, CDR2 SNEGSKA (reference sequence). The CDR3 here is CSVQQGAYNEQFF. DNA of the CDR3: TGCAGTGTTCAACAGGGGGCTTACAATGAGCAGTTCTTC.

This clonotype was detected only a few times. The chain has TRBV19 and TRBJ1-2; no definite D call. Germline-derived CDR1 and CDR2 are LNHDA and SQIVND (reference sequence). Between the trimmed V and J ends, which lost 4 bases and 5 bases, there was a span of 14 bases. This CDR3 is 14 amino acids long. CDR3 sequence: CASSTEREIYGYTF. The DNA of the CDR3 is TGTGCCAGTAGTACGGAAAGGGAGATATATGGCTACACCTTC.

The V and J genes are TRBV7-2 and TRBJ2-7; D unresolved. Trimming pared 5 bases from V and 6 bases from J, leaving 11 bases between. The CDR3 has 12 residues. CDR1 is SGHTA, CDR2 FQGNSA, per germline. The DNA of the CDR3 is TGTGCCAGCAGCCGTCTGGCCTCCGAGCAGTACTTC. It specifies CASSRLASEQYF.

The chain carries TRBV5-5 and TRBJ2-3; 10 nucleotides align to TRBD2. CDR3 size: 17 residues. Germline V gene sequence: CDR1 SGHKS, CDR2 YYEKEE (reference sequence). Trimming took 4 bases from V and 1 from J; bases not matched to a gene: 9. The CDR3 is CASSEGSSGRGTDTQYF. DNA of the CDR3: TGTGCCAGCAGCGAAGGATCTAGCGGGAGAGGCACAGATACGCAGTATTTT.

This rearrangement joins TRBV28 to TRBJ2-3; tentatively, D is TRBD2 (5 bases). V lost 10 bases to trimming and J lost 2 bases, with 10 bases between them. This CDR3 has 12 residues. The germline V gene has CDR1 MDHEN and CDR2 SYDVKM. Here the CDR3 reads CATHSVTDTQYF. Here the CDR3 DNA reads TGTGCCACCCATAGCGTCACAGATACGCAGTATTTT.

This clonotype showed up many times. The V call is TRBV20-1, the J call TRBJ2-5, with a weak D call TRBD2 (5 bases). The germline gives CDR1 DFQATT, CDR2 SNEGSKA (reference sequence). Trimming left V 2 bases short and J 5 bases short, with 12 bases between. The CDR3 is 13 amino acids. The CDR3 reads CSARKLAEETQYF. The CDR3 DNA follows: TGCAGTGCTAGAAAGCTAGCAGAGGAGACCCAGTACTTC.

The gene calls are TRBV2 and TRBJ1-2; 8 positions agree with TRBD1. V gave up 8 bases and J gave up 10 bases; unmatched junction bases: 12. Germline assignment: CDR1 SNHLY and CDR2 FYNNEI. CDR3 length: 13 amino acids. Here the CDR3 DNA reads TGTGCCAGCGGCGGAGTTTCAGGGGGCGTCTACACCTTC. The encoded protein is CASGGVSGGVYTF.

This clonotype has only a few counts. The chain links TRBV14 to TRBJ1-2; D is possibly TRBD1 (5 bases). Trimming took off 4 bases at V and 4 bases at J, with 16 bases between the two ends. The CDR3 totals 15 residues. Germline V gene sequence: CDR1 SGHDN, CDR2 FVKESK. Written as DNA, the CDR3 is TGTGCCAGCAGCCGGATGGGCAGGGCGGCCTATGGCTACACCTTC. As protein: CASSRMGRAAYGYTF.

The J gene is TRBJ2-3, the V gene TRBV6-1; 9 positions match TRBD2. Germline values: CDR1 MNHNS, CDR2 SASEGT. J lost 10 bases, V lost 6 bases, and 20 bases had no gene match. This CDR3 is built from 17 residues. The CDR3 loop is CASREPPRLAGVDAQYF. The CDR3, as DNA: TGTGCCAGCAGGGAGCCGCCCAGATTAGCGGGAGTTGATGCGCAGTATTTT.

The genes are TRBV20-1 and TRBJ2-3; 7 positions match TRBD1. This CDR3 region has 17 residues. Per germline, CDR1 DFQATT and CDR2 SNEGSKA (reference sequence). Trimming cost V 0 bases and J 2 bases; bases outside gene matches: 11. The CDR3 here is CSARDTTGTVSTDTQYF. The DNA of the CDR3 is TGCAGTGCTAGAGACACTACCGGGACAGTCTCCACAGATACGCAGTATTTT.

This chain joins TRBV7-9 and TRBJ2-7; tentative D call: TRBD1 (5 bases). With 5 bases removed from V and 3 bases from J, the gap between germline ends came to 11 bases. The CDR3 consists of 13 residues. Germline V gives CDR1 SEHNR, CDR2 FQNEAQ (reference sequence). Written as DNA, the CDR3 is TGTGCCAGCAGCAACTGGGGCCTCTACGAGCAGTACTTC. It yields the protein CASSNWGLYEQYF.

This clonotype has only a few counts. The chain recombines TRBV28 with TRBJ2-4; D remains unclear. The germline gives CDR1 MDHEN, CDR2 SYDVKM. The CDR3 contains 16 residues. V was clipped by 2 bases and J by 1 base, with 12 bases between them. CDR3 DNA sequence: TGTGCCAGCAGTTTACCCGGCATCACGGCCAAAAACATTCAGTACTTC. Translating gives CASSLPGITAKNIQYF. Combining the CDR3 with reference TRBV28 and TRBJ2-4 gives the whole variable domain DVKVTQSSRYLVKRTGEKVFLECVQDMDHENMFWYRQDPGLGLRLIYFSYDVKMKEKGDIPEGYSVSREKKERFSLILESASTNQTSMYLCASSLPGITAKNIQYFGAGTRLSVL.

This clonotype turned up a few times. V gene TRBV19 combines with J gene TRBJ2-7, with TRBD2 as a possible D gene (6 bases). CDR3 length equals 14 residues. Deletions cut 5 bases from V and 3 bases from J, with 14 bases between. Germline assignment: CDR1 LNHDA and CDR2 SQIVND (reference sequence). CDR3 coding DNA: TGTGCCAGTAGTCCTCGGGACTTCGACTACGAGCAGTACTTC. This gives the protein CASSPRDFDYEQYF.

The chain links TRBV30 to TRBJ2-1; a weak D match, TRBD2 (6 bases). This CDR3 is built from 14 residues. V was trimmed by 0 bases and J by 5 bases, leaving 11 bases between them. Germline assignment: CDR1 GTSNPN and CDR2 SVGIG (reference sequence). CDR3 in amino acids: CAWSVRAGNNEQFF. The CDR3 region has the DNA TGTGCCTGGAGTGTACGAGCGGGTAACAATGAGCAGTTCTTC.

This clonotype was observed once. The genes are TRBV4-3 and TRBJ2-2, with 10 positions matching TRBD2. The CDR3 loop spans 18 amino acids. V lost 0 bases to trimming and J lost 4 bases; unmatched junction nucleotides: 8. Germline V CDR1 and CDR2: LGHNA, YSLEER. Here the CDR3 DNA reads TGCGCCAGCAGCCAAGAGGCTAGCGGGAGATATGTCACCGGGGAGCTGTTTTTT. This codes for CASSQEASGRYVTGELFF.

This clonotype came up a few times. The chain uses TRBV6-5 and TRBJ2-7; weak D call: TRBD2 (6 bases). The CDR3 is made up of 13 amino acids. Germline CDR1 is MNHEY and CDR2 is SVGAGI. The V end was cut by 2 bases, the J end by 5 bases, with 10 bases between. CDR3 region: CASSYVGGDEQYF. The CDR3 region has the DNA TGTGCCAGCAGTTACGTCGGGGGAGACGAGCAGTACTTC.

The chain uses TRBV5-1 and TRBJ2-1; D assignment may be TRBD1 or TRBD2 (6 bases each). Germline-derived CDR1 and CDR2 are SGHRS and YFSETQ. Trimming shortened V by 2 bases and J by 4 bases, and 13 bases separated the two germline ends. The CDR3 length is 15 residues. CDR3 nucleotides: TGCGCCAGCAGCTTCGCGGGGACACCTTACAATGAGCAGTTCTTC. Amino acids: CASSFAGTPYNEQFF.

Ten or more counts support this clonotype. The V call is TRBV18, the J call TRBJ2-1, with D perhaps TRBD1 (5 bases). The V end lost 6 bases, the J end lost 9 bases, and 12 bases lay between the germline ends. Germline CDR1 and CDR2: KGHSH and LQKENI. The CDR3 spans 12 residues. In nucleotides, the CDR3 is TGTGCCAGCTCCCAGGGCCTAGTTGAGCAGTTCTTC. This gives the protein CASSQGLVEQFF. The complete variable domain, with remaining parts taken from reference TRBV18 and TRBJ2-1, reads NAGVMQNPRHLVRRRGQEARLRCSPMKGHSHVYWYRQLPEEGLKFMVYLQKENIIDESGMPKERFSAEFPKEGPSILRIQQVVRGDSAAYFCASSQGLVEQFFGPGTRLTVL.

This clonotype has a handful of counts. The V and J genes are TRBV18 and TRBJ2-7, with 8 bases identical to TRBD2. CDR1 is KGHSH, CDR2 LQKENI, per germline. CDR3 length: 15 residues. The trim removed 2 bases at V and 0 bases at J, leaving 3 bases unmatched. The CDR3 spells CASSPSSGRSYEQYF. For the CDR3, the DNA is TGTGCCAGCTCACCATCTAGCGGGCGCTCCTACGAGCAGTACTTC.